A single sample gave rise to the 5 T cell receptor beta chains below, sequenced in a study of T cell changes during pregnancy in multiple sclerosis. Assay: immunoSEQ multiplex PCR; the TCRdb copy retains only in-frame clones and omits some. Found here are over 50,000 clones, about 89% of them singletons; the top ten hold about 1.7%. The sample consisted of peripheral blood, taken after pregnancy. These receptors came from a female donor with multiple sclerosis, enrolled in a pregnancy study.

The chain joins TRBV2 to TRBJ1-4; D uncertain. The CDR3 is 11 residues long. V gave up 8 bases and J gave up 14 bases, with 15 bases separating them. In germline, CDR1 is SNHLY, CDR2 FYNNEI. The CDR3: CASGETGSLFF. The DNA for the CDR3 is TGTGCCAGCGGCGAAACGGGGTCCCTGTTTTTT. The entire variable domain, with the rest obtained from reference TRBV2 and TRBJ1-4, is as follows: EPEVTQTPSHQVTQMGQEVILRCVPISNHLYFYWYRQILGQKVEFLVSFYNNEISEKSEIFDDQFSVERPDGSNFTLKIRSTKLEDSAMYFCASGETGSLFFGSGTQLSVL.

This rearrangement joins TRBV5-6 to TRBJ1-1; TRBD1 might be the D (5 bases). V was shortened by 0 bases and J by 2 bases, with 14 bases between the two germline ends. The CDR3 loop spans 16 amino acids. Germline CDR1 is SGHDT and CDR2 is YYEEEE. The CDR3 protein is CASSLGPGGINTEAFF. The CDR3, as DNA: TGTGCCAGCAGCTTGGGGCCGGGGGGGATTAACACTGAAGCTTTCTTT.

This chain connects TRBV5-4 to TRBJ1-1, with D hard to call. The V and J ends lost 0 bases and 4 bases respectively, with 7 bases between them. Per the germline V gene, CDR1 is SGHNT and CDR2 is YYREEE (reference sequence). This CDR3 spans 13 amino acids. The CDR3 loop is CASSLERVTEAFF. CDR3 nucleotides: TGTGCCAGCAGCTTGGAGAGGGTCACTGAAGCTTTCTTT.

The rearrangement joins TRBV4-2 to TRBJ1-5; weak D call: TRBD1 (6 bases). Deletions cut 0 bases from V and 7 bases from J, with 13 bases between. The CDR3 contains 15 residues. The germline CDR1 and CDR2 sequences are LGHNA and YNFKEQ. The CDR3 sequence is CASSQEWQGIQPQHF. The DNA for the CDR3 is TGTGCCAGCAGCCAAGAATGGCAGGGGATACAGCCCCAGCATTTT.

The V and J genes are TRBV28 and TRBJ1-2; the D gene is possibly TRBD1 (6 bases). Germline lookup yields CDR1 MDHEN and CDR2 SYDVKM. The CDR3 is made up of 15 amino acids. The germline V and J ends were trimmed by 3 bases and 4 bases, with 15 bases remaining between them. The CDR3 sequence: CASSFGRGGIYGYTF. CDR3 DNA sequence: TGTGCCAGCAGTTTTGGGAGGGGGGGGATCTATGGCTACACCTTC.